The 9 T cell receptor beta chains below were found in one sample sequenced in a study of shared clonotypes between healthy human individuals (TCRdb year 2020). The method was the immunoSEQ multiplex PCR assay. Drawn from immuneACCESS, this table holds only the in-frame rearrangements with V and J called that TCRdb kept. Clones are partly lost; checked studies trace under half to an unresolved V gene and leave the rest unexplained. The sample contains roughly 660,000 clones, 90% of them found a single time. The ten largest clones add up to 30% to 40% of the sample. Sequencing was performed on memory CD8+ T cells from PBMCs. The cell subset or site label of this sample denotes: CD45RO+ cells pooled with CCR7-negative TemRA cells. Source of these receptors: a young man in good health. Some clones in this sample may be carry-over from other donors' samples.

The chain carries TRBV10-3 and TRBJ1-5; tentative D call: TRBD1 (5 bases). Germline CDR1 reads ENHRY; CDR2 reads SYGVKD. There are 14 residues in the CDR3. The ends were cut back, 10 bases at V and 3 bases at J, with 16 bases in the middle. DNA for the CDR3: TGTGCCACTAACGCATGGGGGAACAATCAGCCCCAGCATTTT. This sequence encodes CATNAWGNNQPQHF.

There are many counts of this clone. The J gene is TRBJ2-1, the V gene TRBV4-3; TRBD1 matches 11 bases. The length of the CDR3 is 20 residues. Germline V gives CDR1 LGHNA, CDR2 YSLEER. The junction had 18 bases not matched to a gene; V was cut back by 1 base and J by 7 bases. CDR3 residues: CASSQGVGTGGTTAGNEQFF. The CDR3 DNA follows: TGCGCCAGCAGCCAAGGGGTCGGGACAGGGGGAACAACTGCGGGGAATGAGCAGTTCTTC.

The CDR3 DNA reads TGTGCCAGCAGTTTATCTTGGCGAGATACGCAGTATTTT. Its translation: CASSLSWRDTQYF. This rearrangement joins TRBV27 to TRBJ2-3; D is unclear. CDR3 size: 13 residues. Germline CDR1 is MNHEY and CDR2 is SMNVEV (reference sequence). Trimming took off 0 bases at V and 5 bases at J, with 6 bases between the two ends.

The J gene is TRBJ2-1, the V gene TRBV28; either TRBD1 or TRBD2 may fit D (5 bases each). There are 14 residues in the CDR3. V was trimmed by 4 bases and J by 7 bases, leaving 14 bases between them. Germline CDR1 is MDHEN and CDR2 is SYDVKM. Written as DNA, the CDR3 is TGTGCCAGCAGTTCCCGCCGGGGCGGAAATGAGCAGTTCTTC. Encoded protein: CASSSRRGGNEQFF.

The CDR3 sequence is CATRGGYETQYF. CDR3 nucleotides: TGTGCCACCCGGGGGGGGTACGAGACCCAGTACTTC. The chain couples TRBV2 to TRBJ2-5, with 8 positions matching TRBD2. Germline CDR1 reads SNHLY; CDR2 reads FYNNEI. J lost 5 bases, V lost 10 bases, and 6 bases had no gene match. CDR3 length: 12 amino acids.

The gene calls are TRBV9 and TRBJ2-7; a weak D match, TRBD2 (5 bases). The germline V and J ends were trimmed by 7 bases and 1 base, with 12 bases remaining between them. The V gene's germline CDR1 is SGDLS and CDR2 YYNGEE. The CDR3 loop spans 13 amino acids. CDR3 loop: CASERRPSYEQYF. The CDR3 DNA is TGTGCCAGCGAACGGAGGCCTTCCTACGAGCAGTACTTC.

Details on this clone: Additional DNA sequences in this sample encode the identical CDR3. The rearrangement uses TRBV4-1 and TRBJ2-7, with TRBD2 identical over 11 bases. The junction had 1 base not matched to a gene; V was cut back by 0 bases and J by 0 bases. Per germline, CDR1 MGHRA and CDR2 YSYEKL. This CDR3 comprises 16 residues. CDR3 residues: CASSQDGTSGSYEQYF. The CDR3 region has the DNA TGCGCCAGCAGCCAAGATGGGACTAGCGGCTCCTACGAGCAGTACTTC.

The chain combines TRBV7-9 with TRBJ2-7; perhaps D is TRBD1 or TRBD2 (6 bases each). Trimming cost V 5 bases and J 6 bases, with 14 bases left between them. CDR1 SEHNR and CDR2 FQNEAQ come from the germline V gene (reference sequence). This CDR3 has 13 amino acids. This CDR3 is CASSPGSGAEQYF. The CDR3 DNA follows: TGTGCCAGCAGCCCCGGATCGGGGGCCGAGCAGTACTTC. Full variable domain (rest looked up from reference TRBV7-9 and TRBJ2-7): DTGVSQNPRHKITKRGQNVTFRCDPISEHNRLYWYRQTLGQGPEFLTYFQNEAQLEKSRLLSDRFSAERPKGSFSTLEIQRTEQGDSAMYLCASSPGSGAEQYFGPGTRLTVT.

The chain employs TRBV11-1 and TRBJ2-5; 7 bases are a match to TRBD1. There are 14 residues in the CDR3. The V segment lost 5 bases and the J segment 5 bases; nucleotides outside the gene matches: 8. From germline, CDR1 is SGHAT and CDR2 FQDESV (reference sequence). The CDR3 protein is CASSELTGVETQYF. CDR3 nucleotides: TGTGCCAGCAGCGAGCTTACAGGGGTGGAGACCCAGTACTTC.